This entry lists 6 T cell receptor beta chains sequenced from one sample in a study of identifying expanded T cells in peripheral blood. Assay: immunoSEQ multiplex PCR; the TCRdb copy retains only in-frame clones and omits some. The table has under 100,000 clones, 70% to 90% seen once. Sequenced sample: blood. These receptors all stem from a person aged 18 to 75 in good health.

This chain links TRBV4-3 with TRBJ2-1; the D call may be TRBD1 or TRBD2 (5 bases each). The CDR3 length is 17 residues. V lost 2 bases to trimming and J lost 8 bases, with 22 bases between them. Per the germline V gene, CDR1 is LGHNA and CDR2 is YSLEER. The CDR3, as DNA: TGCGCCAGCAGCCAAAATCCTCCCCCGGGGCCGATGGATGAGCAGTTCTTC. It yields the protein CASSQNPPPGPMDEQFF.

This clone was counted only a few times. The chain carries TRBV29-1 and TRBJ1-6; the D gene is possibly TRBD1 (6 bases). Germline CDR1 and CDR2: SQVTM and ANQGSEA. The CDR3 covers 13 residues. V lost 7 bases, J lost 5 bases, and 12 bases lay in between. Written as DNA, the CDR3 is TGCAGCGCCTCGGACAGTCATAATTCACCCCTCCACTTT. Its protein is CSASDSHNSPLHF.

This clone was seen a few times. The chain combines TRBV14 with TRBJ1-1, with D possibly matching TRBD1 (5 bases). V was trimmed by 5 bases and J by 5 bases, leaving 9 bases between them. Per germline, CDR1 SGHDN and CDR2 FVKESK. The CDR3 runs 12 residues. The CDR3 bases are TGTGCCAGCAGCGTAGGGGTTACTGAAGCTTTCTTT. It specifies CASSVGVTEAFF.

The chain uses TRBV27 and TRBJ2-7; TRBD1 agrees at 8 bases. Germline lookup yields CDR1 MNHEY and CDR2 SMNVEV (reference sequence). The ends lost 5 bases at V and 4 bases at J; junction bases unmatched: 13. This CDR3 is built from 16 residues. Here the CDR3 reads CASSTRTGLLSYEQYF. CDR3 coding DNA: TGTGCCAGCAGTACAAGGACAGGGCTACTATCATACGAGCAGTACTTC.

This rearrangement joins TRBV7-9 to TRBJ1-1; D remains ambiguous. The CDR3 loop spans 14 amino acids. CDR1 is SEHNR and CDR2 is FQNEAQ in the germline V gene (reference sequence). Trimming cost V 5 bases and J 3 bases, with 13 bases left between them. CDR3: CASSPKVVDTEAFF. CDR3 bases: TGTGCCAGCAGCCCCAAGGTGGTCGACACTGAAGCTTTCTTT. Complete variable domain (other parts from reference TRBV7-9 and TRBJ1-1): DTGVSQNPRHKITKRGQNVTFRCDPISEHNRLYWYRQTLGQGPEFLTYFQNEAQLEKSRLLSDRFSAERPKGSFSTLEIQRTEQGDSAMYLCASSPKVVDTEAFFGQGTRLTVV.

The rearrangement links TRBV30 to TRBJ1-1; D gene uncertain. The V gene lost 3 bases and the J gene lost 0 bases, with 8 bases spanning the gap. The germline CDR1 and CDR2 sequences are GTSNPN and SVGIG (reference sequence). The CDR3 is 13 amino acids. The CDR3 region has the DNA TGTGCCTGGAGGGTTGGCTTGAACACTGAAGCTTTCTTT. It specifies CAWRVGLNTEAFF.